This TCR beta chain stems from a study of blood T cell repertoires in COVID-19. Study overall: Donors in the United States, Italy and Spain gave samples during acute or convalescent COVID-19. T cells, B-cell-depleted T cells, or PBMCs provided the cDNA or gDNA that served as material.

V dropped 4 bases and J dropped 0; count of bases not matched to a gene: 8. The germline V gene encodes CDR1 LNHDA and CDR2 SQIVND (reference sequence). The CDR3 sequence is 17 residues long. Original processing notes: Using reference gene primer amplification, nucleated cell counts were estimated. Generated by immunoSEQ multiplex PCR, the TCRdb table keeps only in-frame clones and is missing some. Clonal size and the V and J genes are those of that table, whereas D and trimming came from the DNA. The repertoire holds 90,000 to 150,000 clones, with more than 80% as singletons. This sequence was found in a human donor in a cohort sampled during active COVID-19. V is TRBV19 and J is TRBJ2-2; 7 bases match TRBD1. The sample taken for sequencing was peripheral blood. CDR3 bases: TGTGCCAGTAGTAACCTGTGGCAGGGGGCGAACACCGGGGAGCTGTTTTTT. Its translation is CASSNLWQGANTGELFF.